Sequencing of this T cell receptor (beta chain) was carried out in a study of shared clonotypes between healthy human individuals. Points on this clone: This sample also contains other DNA sequences that code for the same CDR3.

Some clones are missing from TCRdb's copy, which holds only in-frame ones; the method was immunoSEQ multiplex PCR. The sample shows 650,000 to 700,000 clones, 90% of them seen only once. This CDR3 comprises 13 residues. V lost 5 bases and J 1 base, leaving 9 bases between the germline ends. Germline-derived CDR1 and CDR2 are SEHNR and FQNEAQ (reference sequence). The receptor's source is a man younger than 30 in good health. Some clones in this sample may be carry-over from other donors' samples. This rearrangement joins TRBV7-9 to TRBJ2-7; D possibly uses TRBD1 or TRBD2 (5 bases each). The source material was memory CD8+ T cells from PBMCs. Described subset: CD45RO+ cells pooled with CCR7-negative TemRA cells. The CDR3 nucleotides read TGTGCCAGCAGCATCGGGACGTCCTACGAGCAGTACTTC. This encodes CASSIGTSYEQYF.